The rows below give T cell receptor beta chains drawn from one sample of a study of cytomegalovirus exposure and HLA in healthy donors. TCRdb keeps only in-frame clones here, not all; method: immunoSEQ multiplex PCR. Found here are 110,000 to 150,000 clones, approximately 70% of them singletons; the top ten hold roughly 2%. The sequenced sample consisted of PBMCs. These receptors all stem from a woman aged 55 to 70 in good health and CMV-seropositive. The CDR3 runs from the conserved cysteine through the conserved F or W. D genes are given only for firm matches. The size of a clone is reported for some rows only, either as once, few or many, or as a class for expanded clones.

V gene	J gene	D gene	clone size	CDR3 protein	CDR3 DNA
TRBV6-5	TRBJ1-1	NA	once	CASSSWAVENTEAFF	TGTGCCAGCAGTTCTTGGGCTGTAGAGAACACTGAAGCTTTCTTT
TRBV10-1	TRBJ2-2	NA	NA	CASSETVTGELFF	TGCGCCAGCAGTGAGACAGTCACCGGGGAGCTGTTTTTT
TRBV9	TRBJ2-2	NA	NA	CASSEQGTGELFF	TGTGCCAGCAGCGAACAGGGCACCGGGGAGCTGTTTTTT
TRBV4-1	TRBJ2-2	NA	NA	CASGGGVGTGELFF	TGCGCCAGCGGAGGGGGGGTCGGAACCGGGGAGCTGTTTTTT
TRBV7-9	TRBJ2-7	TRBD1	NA	CASSLGTVDYEQYF	TGTGCCAGCAGCTTGGGGACAGTGGACTACGAGCAGTACTTC
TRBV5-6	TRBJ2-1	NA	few	CASTRGRGSYNEQFF	TGTGCCAGCACCCGGGGCAGGGGATCCTACAATGAGCAGTTCTTC
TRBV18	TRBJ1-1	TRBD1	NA	CASLQQGVMNTEASF	TGTGCCAGCCTACAGCAGGGGGTCATGAACACTGAAGCTTCCTTT
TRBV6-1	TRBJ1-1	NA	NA	CASTQVQHNTEAFF	TGTGCCAGCACCCAAGTACAGCATAACACTGAAGCTTTCTTT
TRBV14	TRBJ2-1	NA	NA	CASSQERGQFF	TGTGCCAGCAGCCAAGAGCGGGGGCAGTTCTTC
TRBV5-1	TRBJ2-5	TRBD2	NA	CASSYGTSGQETQYF	TGCGCCAGCAGCTACGGGACTAGCGGCCAAGAGACCCAGTACTTC
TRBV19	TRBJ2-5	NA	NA	CASSPSRGETQYF	TGTGCCAGTAGCCCTTCCCGGGGAGAGACCCAGTACTTC
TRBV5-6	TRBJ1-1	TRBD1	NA	CASSLRAGGTEAFF	TGTGCCAGCAGCTTGAGGGCAGGGGGCACTGAAGCTTTCTTT
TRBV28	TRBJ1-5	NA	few	CASHPGTKSNQPQHF	TGTGCCAGCCACCCGGGGACAAAGAGCAATCAGCCCCAGCATTTT
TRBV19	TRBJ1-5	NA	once	CASSTQSTRLGGQPQHF	TGTGCCAGTAGTACCCAGTCTACCCGGCTAGGGGGTCAGCCCCAGCATTTT
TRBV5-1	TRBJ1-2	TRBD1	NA	CASSARTGDNYGYTF	TGCGCCAGCAGCGCGCGGACAGGCGATAACTATGGCTACACCTTC
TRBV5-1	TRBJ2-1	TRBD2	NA	CASSIRLAGEYNEQFF	TGCGCCAGCAGCATTAGACTAGCGGGGGAATACAATGAGCAGTTCTTC
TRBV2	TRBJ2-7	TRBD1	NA	CASRLDRGSEQYF	TGTGCCAGCAGACTGGACAGGGGCAGCGAGCAGTACTTC
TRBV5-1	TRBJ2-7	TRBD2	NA	CASRPGLAVSEQYF	TGCGCCAGCAGACCGGGACTAGCGGTCTCCGAGCAGTACTTC
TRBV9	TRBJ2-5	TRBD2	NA	CASSVGGSGSIETQYF	TGTGCCAGCAGCGTAGGGGGTAGCGGGAGCATTGAGACCCAGTACTTC
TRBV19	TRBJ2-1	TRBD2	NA	CASSIDSASGSWNEQFF	TGTGCCAGTAGTATAGATAGCGCTAGCGGGTCTTGGAATGAGCAGTTCTTC
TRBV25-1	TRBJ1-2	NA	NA	CASSGPGADYGYTF	TGTGCCAGCAGTGGACCCGGAGCAGACTATGGCTACACCTTC
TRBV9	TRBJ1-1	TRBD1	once	CASSVGGAGQGRTEAFF	TGTGCCAGCAGCGTAGGGGGGGCGGGACAGGGAAGGACTGAAGCTTTCTTT
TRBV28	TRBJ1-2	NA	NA	CASSSTGTNYGYTF	TGTGCCAGCAGTTCAACAGGGACTAACTATGGCTACACCTTC
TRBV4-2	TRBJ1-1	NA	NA	CASSQSPTEAFF	TGTGCCAGCAGCCAGAGCCCCACTGAAGCTTTCTTT
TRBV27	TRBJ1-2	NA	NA	CASSSAGVEGGYTF	TGTGCCAGCAGTTCGGCAGGGGTCGAGGGGGGCTACACCTTC
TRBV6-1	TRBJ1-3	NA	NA	CASSELAGGYTIYF	TGTGCCAGCAGTGAACTGGCAGGTGGATACACCATATATTTT
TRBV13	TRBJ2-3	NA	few	CASSLGDYGASDTQYF	TGTGCCAGCAGCTTAGGGGACTACGGGGCGTCAGATACGCAGTATTTT
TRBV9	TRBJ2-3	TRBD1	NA	CASSVGLGQSTDTQYF	TGTGCCAGCAGCGTAGGTCTGGGACAGTCCACAGATACGCAGTATTTT
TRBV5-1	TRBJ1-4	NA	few	CASSHNGDSIGKLFF	TGCGCCAGCAGCCACAACGGGGACTCGATCGGAAAACTGTTTTTT
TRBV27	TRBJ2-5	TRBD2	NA	CASSDWTSTGETQYF	TGTGCCAGCAGTGACTGGACTAGCACTGGAGAGACCCAGTACTTC
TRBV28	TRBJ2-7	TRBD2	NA	CASSSPSTSGIIYEQYF	TGTGCCAGCAGTTCCCCTTCGACTAGCGGGATTATCTACGAGCAGTACTTC
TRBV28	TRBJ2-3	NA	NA	CASSQGTLATQYF	TGTGCCAGCAGTCAAGGGACTCTCGCTACGCAGTATTTT
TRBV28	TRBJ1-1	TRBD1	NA	CASSTPGQGGGAFF	TGTGCCAGCAGTACGCCGGGACAGGGGGGGGGAGCTTTCTTT
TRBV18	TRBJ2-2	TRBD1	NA	CASSPGQSRKTGELFF	TGTGCCAGCTCCCCGGGACAGTCTCGTAAGACCGGGGAGCTGTTTTTT
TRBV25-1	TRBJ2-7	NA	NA	CASSEYRGKYEQYF	TGTGCCAGCAGTGAATATAGGGGTAAATACGAGCAGTACTTC
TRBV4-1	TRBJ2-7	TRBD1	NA	CASSQTGGRSYEQYF	TGCGCCAGCAGCCAGACAGGGGGTCGGAGCTACGAGCAGTACTTC
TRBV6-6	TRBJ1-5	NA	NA	CASSYLLGYNQPQHF	TGTGCCAGCAGTTACCTCCTAGGCTATAATCAGCCCCAGCATTTT
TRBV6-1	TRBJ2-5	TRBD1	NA	CASRTGTEMRETQYF	TGTGCCAGCAGAACGGGGACAGAGATGCGGGAGACCCAGTACTTC
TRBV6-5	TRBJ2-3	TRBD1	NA	CASSYSGGLSTDTQYF	TGTGCCAGCAGTTACTCAGGGGGCCTTAGCACAGATACGCAGTATTTT
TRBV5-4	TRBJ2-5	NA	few	CASSGAVKETQYF	TGTGCCAGCAGTGGGGCCGTTAAAGAGACCCAGTACTTC
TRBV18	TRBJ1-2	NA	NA	CASSPSSGERYGYTF	TGTGCCAGCTCACCATCGTCGGGAGAACGCTATGGCTACACCTTC
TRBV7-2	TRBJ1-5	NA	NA	CASSRDFSNQPQHF	TGTGCCAGCAGCCGGGATTTTAGCAATCAGCCCCAGCATTTT
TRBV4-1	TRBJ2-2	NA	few	CASRRGANTGELFF	TGCGCCAGCAGAAGGGGCGCGAACACCGGGGAGCTGTTTTTT
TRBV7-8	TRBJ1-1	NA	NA	CASSLRGGAEAFF	TGTGCCAGCAGCCTACGGGGAGGGGCTGAAGCTTTCTTT
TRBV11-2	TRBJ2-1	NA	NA	CASSLRKRDNEQFF	TGTGCCAGCAGCTTACGGAAGCGGGACAATGAGCAGTTCTTC
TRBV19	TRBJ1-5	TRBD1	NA	CASSSGQGASQPQHF	TGTGCCAGTAGTAGTGGACAGGGTGCGAGTCAGCCCCAGCATTTT
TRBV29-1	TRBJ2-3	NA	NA	CSAKRDTSYTDTQYF	TGCAGCGCAAAGAGGGACACCTCTTATACAGATACGCAGTATTTT
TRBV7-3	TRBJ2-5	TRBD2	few	CASSLAGGETQYF	TGTGCCAGCAGCTTAGCGGGAGGAGAGACCCAGTACTTC
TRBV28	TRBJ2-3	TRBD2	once	CASRSGTPQGDTQYF	TGTGCCAGCAGGAGCGGGACTCCCCAGGGAGATACGCAGTATTTT
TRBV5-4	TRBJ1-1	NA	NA	CASSAKKGMNTEAFF	TGTGCCAGCAGCGCCAAAAAGGGGATGAACACTGAAGCTTTCTTT
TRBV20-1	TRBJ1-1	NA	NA	CSARDRTEAFF	TGCAGTGCTAGAGATCGGACTGAAGCTTTCTTT
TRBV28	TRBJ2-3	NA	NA	CASSPQGGTQYF	TGTGCCAGCAGTCCACAGGGTGGCACGCAGTATTTT
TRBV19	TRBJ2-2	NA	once	CASSPPGRGELFF	TGTGCCAGTAGTCCCCCCGGGAGAGGGGAGCTGTTTTTT